These 6 T cell receptor beta chains were all obtained from the same sample, sequenced in a study of identical twins (dated by TCRdb to the mid-2010s). The library was made by 5' RACE. Reads for this sample came from an Illumina HiSeq 2000. The raw public data were reprocessed by TCRdb itself: fastp quality trimming at Q25, MiXCR clonotype calling, in-frame beta chains only. Every entry covers one CDR3 protein and lists the most common genes and DNA from its rows. In this sample the table shows hundreds of thousands of distinct CDR3 sequences, 15% to 20% of which occur a single time. In total, the top ten clones hold about an eighth of the sample. In addition, the sample was reused for a study of T cells expressing NK-cell markers.

Sequencing used PBMCs. Receptor source: a woman aged 18-35 years in good health.

This clonotype was observed a few times. This rearrangement joins TRBV11-2 to TRBJ1-6, with 8 bases identical to TRBD1. The trim removed 5 bases at V and 9 bases at J, leaving 9 bases unmatched. Germline V gene sequence: CDR1 SGHAT, CDR2 FQNNGV. The CDR3 has 15 amino acids. The CDR3 loop reads CASSGTRGRVSPLHF. The DNA for the CDR3 is TGTGCCAGCAGCGGAACCAGGGGGCGGGTTTCACCCCTCCACTTT.

J is TRBJ2-3 and V is TRBV20-1; D is perhaps TRBD1 or TRBD2 (5 bases each). The CDR3 runs 15 residues. V was trimmed by 6 bases and J by 0 bases, leaving 16 bases between them. Germline V gene lookup returns CDR1 DFQATT and CDR2 SNEGSKA (reference sequence). The CDR3 bases are TGCAGTGCCAGAAGGGACGCGGGTAGCACAGATACGCAGTATTTT. Translated: CSARRDAGSTDTQYF.

The V and J genes are TRBV7-2 and TRBJ1-6; 7 nucleotides agree with TRBD1. The length of the CDR3 is 16 residues. Germline-derived CDR1 and CDR2 are SGHTA and FQGNSA. V was pared by 5 bases and J by 7 bases, with 11 bases of the junction left unmatched. Here the CDR3 DNA reads TGTGCCAGCAGCCTACAAACAGGGGTGGGAAATTCACCCCTCCACTTT. Translated: CASSLQTGVGNSPLHF.

This clonotype was seen a handful of times. The chain uses TRBV7-9 and TRBJ2-7, with D possibly being TRBD2 (5 bases). Germline CDR1 and CDR2: SEHNR and FQNEAQ (reference sequence). The CDR3 runs to 14 residues. The germline V and J ends were trimmed by 1 base and 6 bases, with 13 bases remaining between them. The CDR3 is CASSLVVVTSEQYF. CDR3 sequence (DNA): TGTGCCAGCAGCTTAGTAGTCGTTACTAGCGAGCAGTACTTC.

This chain links TRBV7-9 with TRBJ1-1; D is ambiguous. V was trimmed by 5 bases and J by 6 bases, leaving 16 bases between them. In germline, CDR1 is SEHNR, CDR2 FQNEAQ (reference sequence). The CDR3 has 14 amino acids. CDR3 residues: CASSHLPGRPEAFF. The CDR3 nucleotides are TGTGCCAGCAGCCACCTACCGGGGAGGCCTGAAGCTTTCTTT.

This clonotype was found many times. V gene TRBV24-1 combines with J gene TRBJ2-1; no clear D gene. Germline V gene sequence: CDR1 KGHDR, CDR2 SFDVKD. V lost 4 bases and J 6 bases, leaving 9 bases between the germline ends. This CDR3 region has 13 residues. The CDR3: CATSDPYTNEQFF. CDR3 bases: TGTGCCACCAGTGACCCCTACACCAATGAGCAGTTCTTC.